This T cell receptor (beta chain) is from a study of blood T cell repertoires in COVID-19. Profiled with immunoSEQ multiplex PCR; TCRdb holds only in-frame clones, not every one. The sample includes more than 50,000 clones, around four fifths of them seen just once. The CDR3 spans 14 residues. Trimming removed 3 bases from V and 7 bases from J; junction bases left unmatched: 8. The germline gives CDR1 KGHSH, CDR2 LQKENI. The source material was peripheral blood. The chain employs TRBV18 and TRBJ2-7; the match to TRBD2 covers 8 bases. This clonotype was obtained from a human donor in a cohort sampled during active COVID-19. The CDR3 region has the DNA TGTGCCAGCTCACCCTCCGGGACTAGTCGGGAGCAGTACTTC. It is translated as CASSPSGTSREQYF.